This TCR beta chain was observed in a study of blood T cell repertoires in COVID-19. Profiled with immunoSEQ multiplex PCR; TCRdb holds only in-frame clones, not every one. The repertoire holds around 220,000 clones, with approximately 90% as singletons. The germline V gene encodes CDR1 MDHEN and CDR2 SYDVKM. Trimming took off 5 bases at V and 1 base at J, with 15 bases between the two ends. CDR3 length equals 15 residues. The sequencing sample was made of peripheral blood. The TCR sequence derives from a woman aged 50 to 60 with COVID-19, enrolled during active disease. The genes are TRBV28 and TRBJ2-7; TRBD1 is a possible D gene (5 bases). The CDR3: CASSPDSLRSYEQYF. The CDR3 DNA is TGTGCCAGCAGTCCCGACAGCCTTAGATCCTACGAGCAGTACTTC.